These 21 T cell receptor beta chains were sequenced from one sample in a study of monozygotic twins with inflammatory bowel disease. TCRdb reprocessed the 5' RACE reads and keeps a single row for each CDR3 protein, giving no DNA. The specimen's table records 150,000 to 200,000 distinct CDR3 sequences. Sequenced sample: blood. These receptors were obtained from a human donor with ulcerative colitis or Crohn's disease, or a healthy co-twin of an affected twin (not recorded which).

The chain links TRBV18 to TRBJ2-2; there is no DNA to check the TCRdb D call of TRBD1. Germline CDR1 and CDR2: KGHSH and LQKENI. The CDR3 has 13 amino acids. The CDR3 loop is CASSQGANGELFF.

The chain couples TRBV13 to TRBJ2-2; the TCRdb call, TRBD2, lacks DNA for checking. Germline V CDR1 and CDR2: PRHDT, FYEKMQ (reference sequence). This CDR3 is built from 14 residues. CDR3 region: CASSSVSEGGELFF.

The chain has TRBV5-1 and TRBJ2-2; TCRdb lists TRBD2, though no DNA is available to test this call. Germline values: CDR1 SGHRS, CDR2 YFSETQ. The CDR3 spans 16 residues. The CDR3 sequence: CASSLAGGPSTGELFF.

The rearrangement links TRBV3-1 to TRBJ2-5. Looked up from germline, CDR1 is LGHDT and CDR2 is YNNKEL (reference sequence). This CDR3 has 12 amino acids. This CDR3 is CASDRDGETQYF.

The V call is TRBV4-2, the J call TRBJ2-1; TCRdb's assignment of TRBD2 cannot be checked, as there is no DNA. From germline, CDR1 is LGHNA and CDR2 YNFKEQ. The CDR3 contains 16 residues. Here the CDR3 reads CASSQVVAGVDNEQFF.

The chain links TRBV19 to TRBJ2-1. The CDR3 contains 17 residues. Germline V gene sequence: CDR1 LNHDA, CDR2 SQIVND (reference sequence). CDR3: CASSAALSVGAYNEQFF.

V usage is TRBV29-1 and J usage is TRBJ2-7; no DNA is available, so the TRBD1 call from TCRdb remains unchecked. Germline V lookup: CDR1 SQVTM, CDR2 ANQGSEA. CDR3 length equals 12 residues. Here the CDR3 reads CSAWDSSYEQYF.

This chain uses TRBV7-3 with TRBJ1-1; the D call of TRBD1 rests on TCRdb alone, since no DNA is present to check it. This CDR3 comprises 14 residues. Germline values: CDR1 SGHTA, CDR2 FQGTGA. The CDR3 reads CASSSPGRTTEAFF. The variable domain in full, with the rest retrieved from reference TRBV7-3 and TRBJ1-1, is GAGVSQTPSNKVTEKGKYVELRCDPISGHTALYWYRQSLGQGPEFLIYFQGTGAADDSGLPNDRFFAVRPEGSVSTLKIQRTERGDSAVYLCASSSPGRTTEAFFGQGTRLTVV.

V usage is TRBV11-3 and J usage is TRBJ2-4; TCRdb returns TRBD1, unconfirmable since there is no DNA. Germline V lookup: CDR1 SGHNT, CDR2 YENEEA. This CDR3 contains 13 residues. The CDR3 sequence: CASSRTGRNIQYF.

This sequence joins TRBV19 and TRBJ2-2; TCRdb indicates TRBD2, and absent DNA this call remains unverified. The CDR3 spans 15 residues. Germline V gives CDR1 LNHDA, CDR2 SQIVND (reference sequence). This chain's CDR3 is CASSIRRTYTGELFF.

The genes are TRBV27 and TRBJ2-5; without DNA, the TCRdb call of TRBD2 cannot be checked. This CDR3 spans 15 amino acids. Germline V lookup: CDR1 MNHEY, CDR2 SMNVEV (reference sequence). The CDR3: CASSPRSGSRETQYF.

The CDR3 is CASSMALGQGPYYGYTF. The chain combines TRBV19 with TRBJ1-2; there is no DNA to check the TCRdb D call of TRBD1. The CDR3 contains 17 residues. Per the germline V gene, CDR1 is LNHDA and CDR2 is SQIVND (reference sequence).

The chain has TRBV6-1 and TRBJ2-2; TCRdb returns TRBD2, unconfirmable since there is no DNA. The CDR3 covers 14 residues. The germline V gene encodes CDR1 MNHNS and CDR2 SASEGT. The CDR3 sequence is CASSGLVGTGELFF.

V gene TRBV27 combines with J gene TRBJ1-5. The CDR3 contains 14 residues. Per the germline V gene, CDR1 is MNHEY and CDR2 is SMNVEV (reference sequence). The CDR3 spells CASSSGGGYQPQHF.

The chain joins TRBV7-9 to TRBJ2-1; the TCRdb call, TRBD1, lacks DNA for checking. From germline, CDR1 is SEHNR and CDR2 FQNEAQ (reference sequence). This CDR3 has 13 amino acids. The CDR3 reads CASSLGPTGEQFF.

The chain joins TRBV9 to TRBJ2-1; as DNA is missing, the TRBD1 call by TCRdb cannot be tested. CDR3 length equals 13 residues. Germline CDR1 is SGDLS and CDR2 is YYNGEE. The CDR3 protein is CASSAPARGRVFF. Full variable domain (remainder filled in from reference TRBV9 and TRBJ2-1): DSGVTQTPKHLITATGQRVTLRCSPRSGDLSVYWYQQSLDQGLQFLIQYYNGEERAKGNILERFSAQQFPDLHSELNLSSLELGDSALYFCASSAPARGRVFFGPGTRLTVL.

J is TRBJ2-1 and V is TRBV7-2; TCRdb indicates TRBD2, and absent DNA this call remains unverified. Germline CDR1 SGHTA, CDR2 FQGNSA. The length of the CDR3 is 18 residues. The CDR3 protein is CASSLGRSSGRSYNEQFF.

The chain is built from TRBV19 and TRBJ2-6. Germline assignment: CDR1 LNHDA and CDR2 SQIVND (reference sequence). This CDR3 region has 13 residues. The CDR3 spells CASTVAGANVLTF.

V usage is TRBV2 and J usage is TRBJ1-2; TCRdb lists TRBD1, though no DNA is available to test this call. The CDR3 extends over 15 amino acids. Per the germline V gene, CDR1 is SNHLY and CDR2 is FYNNEI. The CDR3 is CASTPRAGTNYGYTF.

V is TRBV4-2 and J is TRBJ2-2; TCRdb lists TRBD2, though no DNA is available to test this call. Germline V gives CDR1 LGHNA, CDR2 YNFKEQ. The CDR3 consists of 15 residues. This CDR3 is CASRASSGNTGELFF.

The chain carries TRBV7-9 and TRBJ1-6; without DNA, the TCRdb call of TRBD1 cannot be checked. The CDR3 runs 17 residues. Per the germline V gene, CDR1 is SEHNR and CDR2 is FQNEAQ (reference sequence). The CDR3 loop is CASSQGQGGTYNSPLHF.